The T cell receptor beta chain described here comes from a study of shared clonotypes between healthy human individuals. Findings and caveats of the study: The represented genetic and exposure-history diversity was limited by the small number of donors.

Trimming removed 6 bases from V and 0 bases from J, with 12 bases in between. CDR1 and CDR2 from the germline V gene are KGHSH and LQKENI. CDR3 length equals 15 residues. With regard to this clone: Its antigen is unidentified.

The sorted-subset replicate PCRs were given roughly 200 ng DNA, which is tens of thousands of T cell genomes. Profiled with immunoSEQ multiplex PCR; TCRdb holds only in-frame clones, not every one. This table has 1.4 million to 1.5 million clones, approximately 97% appearing once. The sequenced material came from naive CD4+ T cells sorted from blood. Subset: CD45RA+ positively selected. The chain joins TRBV18 to TRBJ2-1; D might be TRBD1 (6 bases). The sequence came from a man aged 25-45 years in good health. CDR3 sequence (DNA): TGTGCCAGCTCGAGAGAACAGGGCTCCTACAATGAGCAGTTCTTC. Protein sequence: CASSREQGSYNEQFF.